This passage covers 3 T cell receptor beta chains from one sample sequenced in a study of shared clonotypes between healthy human individuals. Clones were read by immunoSEQ multiplex PCR, and TCRdb kept only the in-frame ones, dropping some. Found here are hundreds of thousands of clones, nearly 97% of them singletons; the top ten hold 0.09% to 0.13%. Naive CD8 cells, CD45RO-negative and positively selected for CCR7, excluded terminally differentiated effector memory CD45RA+ cells. The sequencing input was naive CD8+ T cells sorted from blood. The receptor source for this set is a woman aged 25 to 45 in good health.

This sequence joins TRBV27 and TRBJ2-3; no clear D. In germline, CDR1 is MNHEY, CDR2 SMNVEV (reference sequence). The V gene lost 2 bases and the J gene lost 4 bases, with 10 bases spanning the gap. The CDR3 is 14 residues long. This CDR3 is CASSLMTGSDTQYF. In DNA, the CDR3 is TGTGCCAGCAGTTTAATGACCGGATCAGATACGCAGTATTTT.

This chain links TRBV10-3 with TRBJ1-1, with a weak D call TRBD1 (5 bases). CDR3 length: 13 residues. Germline-derived CDR1 and CDR2 are ENHRY and SYGVKD. Between the trimmed V and J ends, which lost 8 bases and 0 bases, there was a span of 10 bases. The CDR3 reads CAIWGTMNTEAFF. The CDR3 DNA follows: TGTGCCATCTGGGGGACGATGAACACTGAAGCTTTCTTT.

The chain joins TRBV29-1 to TRBJ1-2, with D maybe TRBD1 (6 bases). Germline V gene data show CDR1 as SQVTM and CDR2 as ANQGSEA. Trimming removed 5 bases at V and 6 bases at J, with 10 bases between. The CDR3 length is 11 residues. The CDR3 protein is CSVRDINGYTF. Written as DNA, the CDR3 is TGCAGCGTTCGGGACATCAATGGCTACACCTTC.